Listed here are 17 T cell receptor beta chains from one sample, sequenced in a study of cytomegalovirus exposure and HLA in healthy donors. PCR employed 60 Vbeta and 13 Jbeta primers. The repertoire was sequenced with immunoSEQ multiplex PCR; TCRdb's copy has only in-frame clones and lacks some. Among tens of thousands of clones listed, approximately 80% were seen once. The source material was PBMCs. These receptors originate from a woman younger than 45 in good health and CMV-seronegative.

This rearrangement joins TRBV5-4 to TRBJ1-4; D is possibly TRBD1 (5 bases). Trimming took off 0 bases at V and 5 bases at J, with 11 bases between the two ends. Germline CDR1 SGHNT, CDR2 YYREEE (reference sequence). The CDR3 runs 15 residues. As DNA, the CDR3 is TGTGCCAGCAGCTTGGCGGCGGGACCGAATGAAAAACTGTTTTTT. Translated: CASSLAAGPNEKLFF.

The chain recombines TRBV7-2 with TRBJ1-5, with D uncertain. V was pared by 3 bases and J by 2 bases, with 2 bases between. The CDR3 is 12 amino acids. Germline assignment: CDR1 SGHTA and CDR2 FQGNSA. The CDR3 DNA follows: TGTGCCAGCAGCTTCGGCAATCAGCCCCAGCATTTT. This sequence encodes CASSFGNQPQHF.

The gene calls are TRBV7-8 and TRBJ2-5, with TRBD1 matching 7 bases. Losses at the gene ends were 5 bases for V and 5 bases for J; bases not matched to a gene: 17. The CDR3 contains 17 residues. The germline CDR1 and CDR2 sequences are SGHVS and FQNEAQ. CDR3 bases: TGTGCCAGCAGCCCCCTAGGCAGGACAGGTCTTTTGGAGACCCAGTACTTC. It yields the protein CASSPLGRTGLLETQYF.

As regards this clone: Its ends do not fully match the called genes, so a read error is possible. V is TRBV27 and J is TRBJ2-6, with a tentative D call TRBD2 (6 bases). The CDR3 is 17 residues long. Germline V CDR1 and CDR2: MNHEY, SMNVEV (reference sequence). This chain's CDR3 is CASSLYGSGSGANGLTF. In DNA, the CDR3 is TGTGCCAGCAGTTTATACGGGAGCGGGTCTGGGGCCAACGGCCTGACTTTC.

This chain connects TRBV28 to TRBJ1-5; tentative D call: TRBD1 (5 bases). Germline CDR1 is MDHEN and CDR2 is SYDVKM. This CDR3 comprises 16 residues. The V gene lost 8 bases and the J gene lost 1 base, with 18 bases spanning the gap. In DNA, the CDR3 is TGTGCCAGCCGTAGGGCCCCGGGGGGGAGCAATCAGCCCCAGCATTTT. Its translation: CASRRAPGGSNQPQHF. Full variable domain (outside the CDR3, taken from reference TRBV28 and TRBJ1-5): DVKVTQSSRYLVKRTGEKVFLECVQDMDHENMFWYRQDPGLGLRLIYFSYDVKMKEKGDIPEGYSVSREKKERFSLILESASTNQTSMYLCASRRAPGGSNQPQHFGDGTRLSIL.

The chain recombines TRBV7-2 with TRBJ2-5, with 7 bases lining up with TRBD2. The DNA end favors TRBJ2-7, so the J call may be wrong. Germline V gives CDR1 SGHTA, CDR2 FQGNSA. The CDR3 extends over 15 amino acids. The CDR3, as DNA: TGTGCCAGCAGCTTAACGGCTAGCGGTTCCTACGAGCAGTACTTC. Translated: CASSLTASGSYEQYF.

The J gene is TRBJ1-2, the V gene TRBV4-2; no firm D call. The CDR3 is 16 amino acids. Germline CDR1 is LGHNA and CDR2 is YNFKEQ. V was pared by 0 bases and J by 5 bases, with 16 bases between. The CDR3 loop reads CASSQDPIYEDYGYTF. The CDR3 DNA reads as TGTGCCAGCAGCCAAGACCCCATCTATGAGGATTATGGCTACACCTTC.

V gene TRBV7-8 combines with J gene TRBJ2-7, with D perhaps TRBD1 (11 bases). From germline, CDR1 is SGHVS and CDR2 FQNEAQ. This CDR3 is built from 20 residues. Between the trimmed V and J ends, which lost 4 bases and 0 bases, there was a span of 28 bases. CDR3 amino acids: CASSWDRGSSGSFPSYEQYF. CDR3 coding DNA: TGTGCCAGCAGCTGGGACAGGGGGTCTAGCGGGAGTTTCCCCTCCTACGAGCAGTACTTC.

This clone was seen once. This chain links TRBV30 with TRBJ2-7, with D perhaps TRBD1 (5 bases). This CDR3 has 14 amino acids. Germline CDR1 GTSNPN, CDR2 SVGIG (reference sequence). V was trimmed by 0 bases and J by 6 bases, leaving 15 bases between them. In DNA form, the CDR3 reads TGTGCCTGGAGTGTAGTCCAGGGCCGAAGCGAGCAGTACTTC. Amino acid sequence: CAWSVVQGRSEQYF.

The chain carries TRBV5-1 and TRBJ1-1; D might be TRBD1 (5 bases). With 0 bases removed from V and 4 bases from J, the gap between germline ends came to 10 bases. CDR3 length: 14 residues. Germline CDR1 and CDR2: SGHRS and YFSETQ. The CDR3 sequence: CASSLVGEGTEAFF. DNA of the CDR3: TGCGCCAGCAGCTTGGTAGGGGAGGGCACTGAAGCTTTCTTT.

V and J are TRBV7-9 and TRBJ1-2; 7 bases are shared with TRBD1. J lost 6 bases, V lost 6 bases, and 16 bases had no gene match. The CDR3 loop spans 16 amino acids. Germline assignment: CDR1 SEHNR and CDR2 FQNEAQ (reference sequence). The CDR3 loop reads CASSRQGMGKLDGYTF. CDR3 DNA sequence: TGTGCCAGCAGTAGACAGGGAATGGGGAAGTTGGATGGCTACACCTTC.

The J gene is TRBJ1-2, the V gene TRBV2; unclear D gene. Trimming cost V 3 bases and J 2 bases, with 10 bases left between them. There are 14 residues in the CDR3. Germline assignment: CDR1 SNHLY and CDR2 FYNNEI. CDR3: CASSDSGPNYGYTF. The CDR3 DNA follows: TGTGCCAGCAGTGACTCAGGTCCCAACTATGGCTACACCTTC.

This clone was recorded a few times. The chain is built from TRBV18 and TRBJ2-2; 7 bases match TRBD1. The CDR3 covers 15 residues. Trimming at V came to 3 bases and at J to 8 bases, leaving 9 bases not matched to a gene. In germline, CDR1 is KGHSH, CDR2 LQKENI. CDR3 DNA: TGTGCCAGCTCACCGGGACAGTCAGAATTGGGGGAGCTGTTTTTT. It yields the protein CASSPGQSELGELFF.

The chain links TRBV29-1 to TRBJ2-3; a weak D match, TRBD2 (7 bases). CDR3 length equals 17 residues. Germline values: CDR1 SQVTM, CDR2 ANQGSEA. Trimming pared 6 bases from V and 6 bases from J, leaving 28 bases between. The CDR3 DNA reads TGCAGCGTGAGGGGGGGGATGGGGAGTAGAGGGGCGGATACGCAGTATTTT. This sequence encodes CSVRGGMGSRGADTQYF.

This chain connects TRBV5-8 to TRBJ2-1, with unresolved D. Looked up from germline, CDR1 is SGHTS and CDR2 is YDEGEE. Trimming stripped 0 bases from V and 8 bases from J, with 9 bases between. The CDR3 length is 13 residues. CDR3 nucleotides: TGTGCCAGCAGCTTGGCTGTAGCCGATGAGCAGTTCTTC. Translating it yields CASSLAVADEQFF.

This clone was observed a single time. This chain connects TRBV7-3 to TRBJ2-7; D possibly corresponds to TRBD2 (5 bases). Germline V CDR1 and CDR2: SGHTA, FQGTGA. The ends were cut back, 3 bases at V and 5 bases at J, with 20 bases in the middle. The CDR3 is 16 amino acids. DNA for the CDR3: TGTGCCAGCAGCTTGATATCCGGGGTCGGGAAAGACGAGCAGTACTTC. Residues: CASSLISGVGKDEQYF.

Here the CDR3 reads CASSQTGGGADTQYF. The CDR3 bases are TGTGCCAGCAGCCAAACCGGGGGTGGGGCAGATACGCAGTATTTT. The chain employs TRBV4-2 and TRBJ2-3; D may be TRBD2 (6 bases). V was shortened by 2 bases and J by 4 bases, with 13 bases between the two germline ends. The germline V gene has CDR1 LGHNA and CDR2 YNFKEQ. The CDR3 contains 15 residues.